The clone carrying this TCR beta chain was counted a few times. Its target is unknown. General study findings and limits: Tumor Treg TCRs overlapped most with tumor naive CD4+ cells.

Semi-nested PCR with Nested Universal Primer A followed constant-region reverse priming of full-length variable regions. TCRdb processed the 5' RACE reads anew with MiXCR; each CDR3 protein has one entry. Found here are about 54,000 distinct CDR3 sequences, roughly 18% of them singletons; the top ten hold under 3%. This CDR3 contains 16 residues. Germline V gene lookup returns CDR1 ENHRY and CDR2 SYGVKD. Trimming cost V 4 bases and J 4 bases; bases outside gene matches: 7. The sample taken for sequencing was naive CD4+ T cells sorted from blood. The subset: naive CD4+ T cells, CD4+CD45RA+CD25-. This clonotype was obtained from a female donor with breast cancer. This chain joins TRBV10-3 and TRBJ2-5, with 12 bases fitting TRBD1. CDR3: CAISAGQGAGGETQYF. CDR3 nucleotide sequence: TGTGCCATCAGTGCGGGACAGGGGGCAGGAGGAGAGACCCAGTACTTC.